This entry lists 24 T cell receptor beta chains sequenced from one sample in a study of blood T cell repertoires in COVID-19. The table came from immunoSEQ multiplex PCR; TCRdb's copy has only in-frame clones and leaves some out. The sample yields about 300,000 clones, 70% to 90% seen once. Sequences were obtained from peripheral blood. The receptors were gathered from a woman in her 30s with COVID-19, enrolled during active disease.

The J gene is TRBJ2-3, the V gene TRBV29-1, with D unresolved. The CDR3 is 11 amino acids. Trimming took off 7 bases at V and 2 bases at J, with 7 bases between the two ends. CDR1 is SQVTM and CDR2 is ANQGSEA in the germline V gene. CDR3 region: CSAPFTDTQYF. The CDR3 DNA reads TGCAGCGCTCCATTCACAGATACGCAGTATTTT.

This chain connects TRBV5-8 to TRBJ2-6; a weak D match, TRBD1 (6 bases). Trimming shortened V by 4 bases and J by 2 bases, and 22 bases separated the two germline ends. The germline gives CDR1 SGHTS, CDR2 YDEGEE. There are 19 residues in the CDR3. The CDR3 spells CASSPTGAGALTGANVLTF. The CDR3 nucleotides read TGTGCCAGCAGCCCGACCGGGGCAGGGGCCTTAACTGGGGCCAACGTCCTGACTTTC.

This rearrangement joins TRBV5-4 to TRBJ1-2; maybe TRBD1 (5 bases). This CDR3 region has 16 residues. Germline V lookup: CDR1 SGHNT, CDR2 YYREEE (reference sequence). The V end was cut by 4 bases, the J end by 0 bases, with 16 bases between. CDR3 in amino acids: CASSLPTGGANYGYTF. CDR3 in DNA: TGTGCCAGCAGCCTACCTACGGGGGGGGCTAACTATGGCTACACCTTC. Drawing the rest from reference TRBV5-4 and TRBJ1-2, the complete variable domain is ETGVTQSPTHLIKTRGQQVTLRCSSQSGHNTVSWYQQALGQGPQFIFQYYREEENGRGNFPPRFSGLQFPNYSSELNVNALELDDSALYLCASSLPTGGANYGYTFGSGTRLTVV.

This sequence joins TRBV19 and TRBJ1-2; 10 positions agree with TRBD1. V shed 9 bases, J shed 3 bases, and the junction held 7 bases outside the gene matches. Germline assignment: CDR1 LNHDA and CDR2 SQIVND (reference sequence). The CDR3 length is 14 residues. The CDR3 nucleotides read TGTGCCAGCCAAGGGACAGGGGTCGACTATGGCTACACCTTC. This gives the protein CASQGTGVDYGYTF.

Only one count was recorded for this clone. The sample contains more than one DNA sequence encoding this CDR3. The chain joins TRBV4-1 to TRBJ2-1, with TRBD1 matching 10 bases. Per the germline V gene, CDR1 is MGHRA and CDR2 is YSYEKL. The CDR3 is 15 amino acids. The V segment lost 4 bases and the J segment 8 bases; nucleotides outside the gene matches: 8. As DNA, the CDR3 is TGCGCCAGCAGCCTCCGGGACAGGGGATCGGATGAGCAGTTCTTC. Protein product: CASSLRDRGSDEQFF.

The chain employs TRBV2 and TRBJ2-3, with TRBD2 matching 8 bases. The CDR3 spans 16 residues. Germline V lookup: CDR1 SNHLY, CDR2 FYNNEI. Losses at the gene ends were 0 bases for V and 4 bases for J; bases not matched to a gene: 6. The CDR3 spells CASSEAHGLAADTQYF. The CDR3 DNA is TGTGCCAGCAGTGAAGCGCATGGACTAGCAGCAGATACGCAGTATTTT. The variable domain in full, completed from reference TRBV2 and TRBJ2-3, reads EPEVTQTPSHQVTQMGQEVILRCVPISNHLYFYWYRQILGQKVEFLVSFYNNEISEKSEIFDDQFSVERPDGSNFTLKIRSTKLEDSAMYFCASSEAHGLAADTQYFGPGTRLTVL.

The CDR3: CASSYQRSDEQYF. The CDR3 DNA reads as TGTGCCAGCAGTTACCAGAGGTCGGACGAGCAGTACTTC. The V call is TRBV6-5, the J call TRBJ2-7; no reliable D call. The V end was cut by 2 bases, the J end by 5 bases, with 10 bases between. The CDR3 totals 13 residues. From germline, CDR1 is MNHEY and CDR2 SVGAGI.

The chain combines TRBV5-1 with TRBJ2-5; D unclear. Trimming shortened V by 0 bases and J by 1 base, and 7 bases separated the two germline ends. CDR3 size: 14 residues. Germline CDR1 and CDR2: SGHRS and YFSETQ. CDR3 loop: CASSLGAFQETQYF. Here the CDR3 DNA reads TGCGCCAGCAGCTTGGGGGCATTCCAAGAGACCCAGTACTTC.

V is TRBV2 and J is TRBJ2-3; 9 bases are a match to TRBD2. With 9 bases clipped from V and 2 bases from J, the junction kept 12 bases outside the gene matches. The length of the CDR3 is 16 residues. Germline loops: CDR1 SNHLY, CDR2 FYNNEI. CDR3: CARSSASGATTDTQYF. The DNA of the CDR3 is TGTGCCAGGTCCAGTGCTAGCGGGGCTACCACAGATACGCAGTATTTT.

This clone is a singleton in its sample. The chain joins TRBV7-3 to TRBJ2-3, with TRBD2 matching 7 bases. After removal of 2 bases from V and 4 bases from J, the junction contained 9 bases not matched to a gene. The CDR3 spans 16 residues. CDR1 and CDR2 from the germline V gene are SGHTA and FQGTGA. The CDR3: CASSLYRGEVADTQYF. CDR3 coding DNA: TGTGCCAGCAGCTTATATCGGGGGGAGGTGGCAGATACGCAGTATTTT. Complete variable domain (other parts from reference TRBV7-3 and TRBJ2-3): GAGVSQTPSNKVTEKGKYVELRCDPISGHTALYWYRQSLGQGPEFLIYFQGTGAADDSGLPNDRFFAVRPEGSVSTLKIQRTERGDSAVYLCASSLYRGEVADTQYFGPGTRLTVL.

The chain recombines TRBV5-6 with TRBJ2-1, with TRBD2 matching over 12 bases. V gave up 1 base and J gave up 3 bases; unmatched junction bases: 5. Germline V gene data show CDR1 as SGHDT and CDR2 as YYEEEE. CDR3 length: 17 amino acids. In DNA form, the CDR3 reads TGTGCCAGCAGCTTGTTGTCACTAGCGGGGGGCTACAATGAGCAGTTCTTC. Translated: CASSLLSLAGGYNEQFF.

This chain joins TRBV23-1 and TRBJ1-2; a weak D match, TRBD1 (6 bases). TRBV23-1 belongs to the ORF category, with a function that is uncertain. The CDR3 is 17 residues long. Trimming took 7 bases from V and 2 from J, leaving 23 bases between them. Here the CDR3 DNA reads TGCGCCAGCACCCCTAGAGGGGGACCCATCCTGAACTATGGCTACACCTTC. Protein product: CASTPRGGPILNYGYTF.

The CDR3 bases are TGTGCCAGCAGCCCGTCAGGGAGGGATACGCAGTATTTT. As protein: CASSPSGRDTQYF. This rearrangement joins TRBV14 to TRBJ2-3; tentatively, D is TRBD2 (6 bases). V was pared by 4 bases and J by 6 bases, with 11 bases between. Germline CDR1 SGHDN, CDR2 FVKESK. This CDR3 has 13 residues.

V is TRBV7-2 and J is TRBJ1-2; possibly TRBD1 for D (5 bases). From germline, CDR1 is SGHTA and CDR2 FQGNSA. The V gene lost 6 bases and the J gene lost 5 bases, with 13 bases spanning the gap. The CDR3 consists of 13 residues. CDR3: CASSQQEIYGYTF. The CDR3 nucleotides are TGTGCCAGCAGTCAACAGGAAATTTATGGCTACACCTTC.

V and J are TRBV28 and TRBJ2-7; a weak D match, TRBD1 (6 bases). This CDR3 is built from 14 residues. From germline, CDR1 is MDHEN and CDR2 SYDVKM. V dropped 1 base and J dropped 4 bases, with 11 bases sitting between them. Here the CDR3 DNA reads TGTGCCAGCAGTTTATCAGGGGCTGGATACGAGCAGTACTTC. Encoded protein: CASSLSGAGYEQYF.

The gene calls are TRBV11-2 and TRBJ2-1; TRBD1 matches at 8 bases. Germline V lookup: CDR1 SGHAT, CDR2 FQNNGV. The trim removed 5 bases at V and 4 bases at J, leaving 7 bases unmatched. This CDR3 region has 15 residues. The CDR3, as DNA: TGTGCCAGCAGCCCTGGACAGGGACCTTACAATGAGCAGTTCTTC. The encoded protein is CASSPGQGPYNEQFF.

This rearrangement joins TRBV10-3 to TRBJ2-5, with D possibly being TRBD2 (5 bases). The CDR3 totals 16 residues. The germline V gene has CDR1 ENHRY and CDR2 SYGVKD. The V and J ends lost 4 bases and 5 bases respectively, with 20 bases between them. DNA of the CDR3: TGTGCCATCAGTGTAGGACTCACTGTCGTCGGGGAGACCCAGTACTTC. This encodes CAISVGLTVVGETQYF.

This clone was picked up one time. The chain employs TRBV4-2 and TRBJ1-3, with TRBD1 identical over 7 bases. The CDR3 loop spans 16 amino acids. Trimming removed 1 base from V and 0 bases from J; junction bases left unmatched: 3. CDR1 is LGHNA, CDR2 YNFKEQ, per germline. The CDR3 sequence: CASSQGYRGSGNTIYF. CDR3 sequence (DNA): TGTGCCAGCAGCCAAGGGTACAGGGGCTCTGGAAACACCATATATTTT.

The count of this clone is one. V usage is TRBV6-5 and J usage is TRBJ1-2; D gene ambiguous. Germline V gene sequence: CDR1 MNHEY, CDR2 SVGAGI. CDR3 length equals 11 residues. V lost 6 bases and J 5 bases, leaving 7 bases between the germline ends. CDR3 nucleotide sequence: TGTGCCAGCAGGGCGGGTTATGGCTACACCTTC. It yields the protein CASRAGYGYTF.

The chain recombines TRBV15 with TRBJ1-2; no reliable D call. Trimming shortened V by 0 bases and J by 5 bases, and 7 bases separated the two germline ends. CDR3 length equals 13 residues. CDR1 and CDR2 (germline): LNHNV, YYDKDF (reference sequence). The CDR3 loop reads CATSRDRLYGYTF. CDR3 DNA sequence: TGTGCCACCAGCAGAGACAGGCTGTATGGCTACACCTTC.

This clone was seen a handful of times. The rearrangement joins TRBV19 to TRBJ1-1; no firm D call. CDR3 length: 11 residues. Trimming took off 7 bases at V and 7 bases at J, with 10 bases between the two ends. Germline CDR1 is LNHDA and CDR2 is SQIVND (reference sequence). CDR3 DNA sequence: TGTGCCAGTAAGGAGGGATTTGAAGCTTTCTTT. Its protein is CASKEGFEAFF.

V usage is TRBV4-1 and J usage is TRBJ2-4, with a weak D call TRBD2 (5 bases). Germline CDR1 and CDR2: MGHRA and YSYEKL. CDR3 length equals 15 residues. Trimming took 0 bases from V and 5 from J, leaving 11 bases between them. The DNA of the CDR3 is TGCGCCAGCAGCCAAGACTCCGGGGTTGAAAACATTCAGTACTTC. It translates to CASSQDSGVENIQYF.

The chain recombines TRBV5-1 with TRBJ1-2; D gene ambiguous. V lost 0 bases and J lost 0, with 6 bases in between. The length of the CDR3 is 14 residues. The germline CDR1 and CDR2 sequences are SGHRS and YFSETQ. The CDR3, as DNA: TGCGCCAGCAGCTTGGATACAGCTAACTATGGCTACACCTTC. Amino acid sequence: CASSLDTANYGYTF.

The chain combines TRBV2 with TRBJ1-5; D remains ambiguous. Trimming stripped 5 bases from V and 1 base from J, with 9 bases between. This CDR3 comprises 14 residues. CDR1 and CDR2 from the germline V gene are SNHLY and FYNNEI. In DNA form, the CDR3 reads TGTGCCAGCAGTTTAGGACTGAGCAATCAGCCCCAGCATTTT. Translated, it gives CASSLGLSNQPQHF.